These 13 T cell receptor beta chains share one sample of origin, sequenced in a study of shared clonotypes between healthy human individuals. TCRdb's table, derived via immunoSEQ multiplex PCR, lists solely in-frame clones and lacks some. This table holds about 690,000 clones, less than 95% found once. Sequences were obtained from memory CD8+ T cells from PBMCs. Subset defined: CD45RO+ cells pooled with CCR7-negative TemRA cells. These receptors were taken from a man between 18 and 35 years old in good health. Some clones in this sample may be carry-over from other donors' samples.

In DNA form, the CDR3 reads TGTGCCAGTAGCCTAAACTCCGGGACGACGAACACTGAAGCTTTCTTT. Protein product: CASSLNSGTTNTEAFF. The gene calls are TRBV19 and TRBJ1-1; tentative D call: TRBD1 (5 bases). Trimming shortened V by 6 bases and J by 1 base, and 18 bases separated the two germline ends. Per the germline V gene, CDR1 is LNHDA and CDR2 is SQIVND (reference sequence). The CDR3 contains 16 residues.

The sample holds one count of this clone. This chain connects TRBV7-5 to TRBJ1-4; the table's D gene call, TRBD1, was not cross checked with the DNA. TRBV7-5 is reported as a pseudogene. The CDR3 loop spans 15 amino acids. CDR3 nucleotides: TGTGTCAGAAGCTTAGTGCCAGGCTCTAATGAAAAACTGTTTTTT. Protein sequence: CVRSLVPGSNEKLFF.

The sample holds many counts of this clone. The rearrangement uses TRBV5-8 and TRBJ2-2; a weak D match, TRBD1 (5 bases). Germline CDR1 is SGHTS and CDR2 is YDEGEE. With 0 bases removed from V and 3 bases from J, the gap between germline ends came to 12 bases. CDR3 length equals 16 residues. Written as DNA, the CDR3 is TGTGCCAGCAGCTTGGTAGGGGTGGTTTACACCGGGGAGCTGTTTTTT. It yields the protein CASSLVGVVYTGELFF.

This clone was observed a single time. The chain links TRBV9 to TRBJ2-7, with D unresolved. CDR1 and CDR2 (germline): SGDLS, YYNGEE. Trimming removed 4 bases from V and 0 bases from J, with 14 bases in between. The CDR3 has 15 residues. CDR3 sequence: CASSPPGESSYEQYF. CDR3 in DNA: TGTGCCAGCAGCCCCCCCGGAGAAAGCTCCTACGAGCAGTACTTC.

V gene TRBV10-1 combines with J gene TRBJ2-7; 8 nucleotides align to TRBD2. In germline, CDR1 is WNHNN, CDR2 SYGVQD (reference sequence). V shed 5 bases and J 3 bases; nucleotides not matched to a gene: 15. The length of the CDR3 is 17 residues. The CDR3: CASSKNSGAGDIYEQYF. CDR3 DNA sequence: TGCGCCAGCAGTAAGAATTCGGGAGCGGGAGATATCTACGAGCAGTACTTC.

V and J are TRBV7-2 and TRBJ1-1; 7 nucleotides match TRBD1. Germline-derived CDR1 and CDR2 are SGHTA and FQGNSA. The CDR3 totals 15 residues. V dropped 5 bases and J dropped 0; count of bases not matched to a gene: 6. The CDR3 here is CASSLRQGLNTEAFF. CDR3 nucleotides: TGTGCCAGCAGCCTTAGACAGGGCCTGAACACTGAAGCTTTCTTT.

The rearrangement links TRBV4-2 to TRBJ2-2, with D uncertain. V was trimmed by 3 bases and J by 4 bases, leaving 3 bases between them. Germline CDR1 LGHNA, CDR2 YNFKEQ. There are 12 residues in the CDR3. In DNA form, the CDR3 reads TGTGCCAGCAGCCATTCCACCGGGGAGCTGTTTTTT. Its protein product is CASSHSTGELFF.

This chain uses TRBV27 with TRBJ2-1; 10 nucleotides align to TRBD2. The CDR3 totals 13 residues. Trimming removed 5 bases from V and 10 bases from J; junction bases left unmatched: 5. Per the germline V gene, CDR1 is MNHEY and CDR2 is SMNVEV (reference sequence). The DNA for the CDR3 is TGTGCCAGCAGTGGGGGACTAGCGTTGGAGCAGTTCTTC. Protein product: CASSGGLALEQFF.

The CDR3 protein is CASSLVGLATAYEQYF. CDR3 DNA sequence: TGTGCCAGCAGCTTAGTGGGGCTAGCGACCGCCTACGAGCAGTACTTC. The chain links TRBV13 to TRBJ2-7, with D possibly being TRBD2 (6 bases). The CDR3 is made up of 16 amino acids. Between the trimmed V and J ends, which lost 1 base and 2 bases, there was a span of 15 bases. CDR1 is PRHDT and CDR2 is FYEKMQ in the germline V gene (reference sequence).

The V call is TRBV15, the J call TRBJ2-7; 7 nucleotides line up with TRBD1. This CDR3 comprises 15 residues. V shed 0 bases, J shed 4 bases, and the junction held 6 bases outside the gene matches. In germline, CDR1 is LNHNV, CDR2 YYDKDF (reference sequence). The DNA for the CDR3 is TGTGCCACCAGCAGAGAGAGGGGGCTTTGGTACGAGCAGTACTTC. Its protein product is CATSRERGLWYEQYF. Looking up the rest from reference TRBV15 and TRBJ2-7 gives the full variable domain: DAMVIQNPRYQVTQFGKPVTLSCSQTLNHNVMYWYQQKSSQAPKLLFHYYDKDFNNEADTPDNFQSRRPNTSFCFLDIRSPGLGDTAMYLCATSRERGLWYEQYFGPGTRLTVT.

The chain recombines TRBV13 with TRBJ2-7; 8 nucleotides agree with TRBD1. J was trimmed by 5 bases and V by 2 bases; bases with no gene match: 8. Germline V CDR1 and CDR2: PRHDT, FYEKMQ (reference sequence). The CDR3 length is 15 residues. The CDR3 reads CASSLRQGKIDEQYF. DNA of the CDR3: TGTGCCAGCAGCTTACGACAGGGGAAAATCGACGAGCAGTACTTC. Full variable domain (outside the CDR3, taken from reference TRBV13 and TRBJ2-7): AAGVIQSPRHLIKEKRETATLKCYPIPRHDTVYWYQQGPGQDPQFLISFYEKMQSDKGSIPDRFSAQQFSDYHSELNMSSLELGDSALYFCASSLRQGKIDEQYFGPGTRLTVT.

CDR3 nucleotide sequence: TGTGCCAGCACCAATGGGCGAAGCGGGGCGAACACCGGGGAGCTGTTTTTT. It encodes CASTNGRSGANTGELFF. V and J are TRBV25-1 and TRBJ2-2, with TRBD2 matching over 7 bases. CDR1 and CDR2 (germline): MGHDK, SYGVNS. CDR3 length: 17 amino acids. The trim removed 7 bases at V and 0 bases at J, leaving 11 bases unmatched.

The chain uses TRBV4-3 and TRBJ2-3, with 10 bases matching TRBD2. Germline V gives CDR1 LGHNA, CDR2 YSLEER. This CDR3 comprises 15 residues. After removal of 3 bases from V and 6 bases from J, the junction contained 6 bases not matched to a gene. The CDR3 loop reads CASSQQREGPDTQYF. DNA for the CDR3: TGCGCCAGCAGCCAGCAGCGGGAGGGCCCCGATACGCAGTATTTT.